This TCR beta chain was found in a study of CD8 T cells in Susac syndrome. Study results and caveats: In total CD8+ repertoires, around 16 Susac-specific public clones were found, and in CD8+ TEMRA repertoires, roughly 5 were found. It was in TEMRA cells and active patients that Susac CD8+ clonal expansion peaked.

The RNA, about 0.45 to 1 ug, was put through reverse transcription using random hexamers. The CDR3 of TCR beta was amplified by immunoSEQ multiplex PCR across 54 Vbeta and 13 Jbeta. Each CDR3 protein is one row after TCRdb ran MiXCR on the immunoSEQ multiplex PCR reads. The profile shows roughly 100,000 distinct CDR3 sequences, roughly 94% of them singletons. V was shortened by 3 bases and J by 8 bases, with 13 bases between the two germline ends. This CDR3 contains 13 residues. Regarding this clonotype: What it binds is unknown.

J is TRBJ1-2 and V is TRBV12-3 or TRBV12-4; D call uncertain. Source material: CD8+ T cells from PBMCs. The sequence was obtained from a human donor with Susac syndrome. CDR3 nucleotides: TGTGCCAGCAGTTTTTCGGGAGAGAGGGGCTACACCTTC. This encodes CASSFSGERGYTF.